This T cell receptor (beta chain) was obtained from a study of CXCR3-negative and CXCR3-positive naive CD8 T cells. TRB cDNA was prepared as libraries by UMI-labeled 5' RACE. With the 5' RACE reads reprocessed, TCRdb shows one record per CDR3 protein and no DNA. Its table lists 150,000 to 180,000 distinct CDR3 sequences. Study-wide points: CXCR3-positive naive cells carried more hydrophobic TRB CDR3s than CXCR3-negative naive cells did.

About this clonotype: Its antigen remains unidentified.

Germline V gives CDR1 SNHLY, CDR2 FYNNEI. The CDR3 spans 13 residues. The sample consisted of naive CXCR3+ CD8+ T cells from blood. Subset indicated: CD45RO-CCR7+CD27+CD95- naive CD8+ T cells expressing CXCR3 (TNR3+). This clonotype was obtained from a human donor in good health. Some clones in this sample may be carry-over from other donors' samples. The chain joins TRBV2 to TRBJ2-1. The CDR3: CASNQNSYNERFF.